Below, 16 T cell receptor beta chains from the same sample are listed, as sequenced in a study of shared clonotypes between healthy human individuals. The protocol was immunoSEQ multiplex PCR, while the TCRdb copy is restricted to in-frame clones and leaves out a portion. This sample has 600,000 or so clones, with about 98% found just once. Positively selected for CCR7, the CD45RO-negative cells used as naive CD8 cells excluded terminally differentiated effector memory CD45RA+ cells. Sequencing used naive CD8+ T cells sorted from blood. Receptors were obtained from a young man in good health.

Here the CDR3 DNA reads TGTGCCAGCAGCTTTCTAGCGGGAGGGCGAGATACGCAGTATTTT. Residues: CASSFLAGGRDTQYF. The chain is built from TRBV7-2 and TRBJ2-3; 12 bases line up with TRBD2. The V gene end was trimmed by 3 bases and the J gene end by 5 bases; junction bases not matched to a gene: 3. The CDR3 extends over 15 amino acids. The V gene's germline CDR1 is SGHTA and CDR2 FQGNSA.

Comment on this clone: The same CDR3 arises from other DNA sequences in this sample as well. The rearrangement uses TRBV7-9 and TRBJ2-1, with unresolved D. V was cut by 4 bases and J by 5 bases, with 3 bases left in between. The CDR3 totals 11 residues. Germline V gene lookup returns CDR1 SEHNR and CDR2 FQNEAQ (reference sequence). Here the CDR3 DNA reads TGTGCCAGCAGCTCGAACAATGAGCAGTTCTTC. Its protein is CASSSNNEQFF.

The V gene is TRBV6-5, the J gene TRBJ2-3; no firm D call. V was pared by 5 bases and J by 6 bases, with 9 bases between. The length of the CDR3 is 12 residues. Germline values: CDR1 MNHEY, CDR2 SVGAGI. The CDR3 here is CASSDSRDTQYF. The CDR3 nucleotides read TGTGCCAGCAGTGATTCCCGGGATACGCAGTATTTT.

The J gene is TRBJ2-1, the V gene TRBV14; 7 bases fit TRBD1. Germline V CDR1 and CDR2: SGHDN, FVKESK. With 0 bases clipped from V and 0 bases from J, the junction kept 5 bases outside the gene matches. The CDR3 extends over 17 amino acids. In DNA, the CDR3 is TGTGCCAGCAGCCAAGACTGGACAGGATACTCCTACAATGAGCAGTTCTTC. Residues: CASSQDWTGYSYNEQFF.

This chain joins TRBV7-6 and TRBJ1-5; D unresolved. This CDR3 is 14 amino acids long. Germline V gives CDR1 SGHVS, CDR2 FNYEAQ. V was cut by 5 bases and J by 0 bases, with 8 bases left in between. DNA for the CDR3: TGTGCCAGCAGCCCTTCCATTAGCAATCAGCCCCAGCATTTT. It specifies CASSPSISNQPQHF.

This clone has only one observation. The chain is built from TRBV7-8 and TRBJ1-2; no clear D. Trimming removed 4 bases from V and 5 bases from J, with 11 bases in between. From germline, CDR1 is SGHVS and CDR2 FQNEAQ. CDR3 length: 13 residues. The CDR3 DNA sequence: TGTGCCAGCAGCTCCAATCCTACTTATGGCTACACCTTC. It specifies CASSSNPTYGYTF.

The CDR3 DNA reads TGTGCCAGCAGCCCGAGCGCGGAGAGCACAGATACGCAGTATTTT. Its translation is CASSPSAESTDTQYF. The V call is TRBV7-3, the J call TRBJ2-3; no clear D gene. Germline V lookup: CDR1 SGHTA, CDR2 FQGTGA. Trimming cost V 5 bases and J 0 bases, with 12 bases left between them. The CDR3 has 15 residues.

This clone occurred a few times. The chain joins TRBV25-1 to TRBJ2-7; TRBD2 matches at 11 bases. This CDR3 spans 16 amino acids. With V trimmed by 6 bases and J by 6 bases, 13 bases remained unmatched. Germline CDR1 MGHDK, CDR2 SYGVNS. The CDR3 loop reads CASRGPTSGSIFEQYF. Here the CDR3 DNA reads TGTGCCAGCAGGGGACCTACTAGCGGGAGCATTTTCGAGCAGTACTTC.

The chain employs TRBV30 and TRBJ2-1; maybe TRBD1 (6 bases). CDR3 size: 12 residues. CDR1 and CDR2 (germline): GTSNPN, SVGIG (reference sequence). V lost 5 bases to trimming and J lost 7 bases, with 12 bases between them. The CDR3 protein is CAWENQGNEQFF. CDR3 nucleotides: TGTGCCTGGGAAAACCAGGGGAATGAGCAGTTCTTC.

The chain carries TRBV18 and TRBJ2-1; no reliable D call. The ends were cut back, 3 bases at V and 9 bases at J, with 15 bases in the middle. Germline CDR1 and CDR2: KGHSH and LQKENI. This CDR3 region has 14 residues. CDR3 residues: CASSPLTVMAEQFF. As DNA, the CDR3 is TGTGCCAGCTCACCGTTGACCGTAATGGCTGAGCAGTTCTTC. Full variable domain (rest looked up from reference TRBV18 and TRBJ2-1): NAGVMQNPRHLVRRRGQEARLRCSPMKGHSHVYWYRQLPEEGLKFMVYLQKENIIDESGMPKERFSAEFPKEGPSILRIQQVVRGDSAAYFCASSPLTVMAEQFFGPGTRLTVL.

The CDR3 DNA reads TGTGCCAGCAGCGAGGGACAGGGGGTCTACGAGCAGTACTTC. It encodes CASSEGQGVYEQYF. V is TRBV9 and J is TRBJ2-7; TRBD1 matches 11 bases. The CDR3 is 14 residues long. J was trimmed by 3 bases and V by 3 bases; bases with no gene match: 2. From germline, CDR1 is SGDLS and CDR2 YYNGEE.

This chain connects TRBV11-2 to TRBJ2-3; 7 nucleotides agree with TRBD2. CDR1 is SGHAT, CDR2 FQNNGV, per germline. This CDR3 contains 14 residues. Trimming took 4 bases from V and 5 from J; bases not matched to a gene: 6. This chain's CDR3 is CASSSLGGLDTQYF. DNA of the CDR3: TGTGCCAGCAGCTCCCTCGGGGGGTTAGATACGCAGTATTTT.

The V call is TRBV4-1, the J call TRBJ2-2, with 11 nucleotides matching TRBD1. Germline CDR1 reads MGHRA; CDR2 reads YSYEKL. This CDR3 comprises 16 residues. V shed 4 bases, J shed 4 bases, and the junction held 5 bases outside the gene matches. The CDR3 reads CASSLRGTGGTGELFF. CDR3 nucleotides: TGCGCCAGCAGCCTAAGGGGGACAGGGGGCACCGGGGAGCTGTTTTTT.

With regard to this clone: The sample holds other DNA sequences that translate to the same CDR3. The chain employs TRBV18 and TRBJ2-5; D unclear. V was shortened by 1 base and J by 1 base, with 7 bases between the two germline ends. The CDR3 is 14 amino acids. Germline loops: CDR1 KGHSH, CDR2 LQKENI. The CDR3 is CASSPRGFQETQYF. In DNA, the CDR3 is TGTGCCAGCTCACCACGGGGTTTCCAAGAGACCCAGTACTTC.

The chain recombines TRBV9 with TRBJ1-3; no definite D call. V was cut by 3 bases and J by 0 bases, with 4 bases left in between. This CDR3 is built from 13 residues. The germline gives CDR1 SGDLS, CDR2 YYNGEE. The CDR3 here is CASSDTSGNTIYF. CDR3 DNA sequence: TGTGCCAGCAGCGACACCTCTGGAAACACCATATATTTT.

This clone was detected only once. The CDR3 loop reads CASSQDLGYEQYF. CDR3 coding DNA: TGCGCCAGCAGCCAAGATCTCGGCTACGAGCAGTACTTC. The rearrangement joins TRBV4-1 to TRBJ2-7; D is ambiguous. In germline, CDR1 is MGHRA, CDR2 YSYEKL. V lost 0 bases and J 3 bases, leaving 6 bases between the germline ends. There are 13 residues in the CDR3.